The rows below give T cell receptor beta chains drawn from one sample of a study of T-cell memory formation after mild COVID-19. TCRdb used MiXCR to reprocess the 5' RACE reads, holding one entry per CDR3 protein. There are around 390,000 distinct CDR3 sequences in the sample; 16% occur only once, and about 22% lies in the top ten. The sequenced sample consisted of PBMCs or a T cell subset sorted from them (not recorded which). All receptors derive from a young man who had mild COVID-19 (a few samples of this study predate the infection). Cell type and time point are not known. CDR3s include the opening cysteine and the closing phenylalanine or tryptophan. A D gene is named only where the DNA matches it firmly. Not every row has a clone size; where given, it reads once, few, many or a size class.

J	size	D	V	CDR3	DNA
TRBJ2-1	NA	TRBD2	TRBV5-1	CASTLGLPDREQFF	TGCGCCAGCACCCTGGGACTACCCGACAGAGAGCAGTTCTTC
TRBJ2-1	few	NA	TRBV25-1	CASSESFRSGSYNEQFF	TGTGCCAGCAGTGAATCTTTCCGGTCCGGCTCCTACAATGAGCAGTTCTTC
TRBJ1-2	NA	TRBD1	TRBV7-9	CASSLGTVYGYTF	TGTGCCAGCAGCCTCGGGACAGTCTATGGCTACACCTTC
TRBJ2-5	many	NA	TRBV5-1	CASSGGTRETQYF	TGCGCCAGCAGCGGGGGGACGAGGGAGACCCAGTACTTC
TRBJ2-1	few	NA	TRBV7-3	CASSSGGGRAGYNEQFF	TGTGCCAGCAGCTCTGGTGGGGGCAGGGCAGGGTACAATGAGCAGTTCTTC
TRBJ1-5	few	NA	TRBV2	CASNMRAFQPQHF	TGTGCCAGCAACATGAGGGCTTTTCAGCCCCAGCATTTT
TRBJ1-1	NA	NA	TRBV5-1	CASSLARDGLNTEAFF	TGCGCCAGCAGCTTGGCTCGGGACGGATTGAACACTGAAGCTTTCTTT
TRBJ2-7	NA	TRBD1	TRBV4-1	CASSLRTGGQGAGEQYF	TGCGCCAGCAGCCTTCGGACCGGGGGACAGGGGGCGGGCGAGCAGTACTTC
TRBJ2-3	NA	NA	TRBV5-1	CASSSRLTGTDTQYF	TGCGCCAGCAGCTCCCGGTTGACAGGCACAGATACGCAGTATTTT
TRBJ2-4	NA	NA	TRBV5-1	CASSAGALTGIQYF	TGCGCCAGCAGCGCCGGGGCCCTCACGGGCATTCAGTACTTC
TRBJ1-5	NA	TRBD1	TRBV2	CASNPDRGNQPQHF	TGTGCCAGCAACCCGGACAGGGGCAATCAGCCCCAGCATTTT
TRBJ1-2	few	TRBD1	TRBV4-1	CASSQAGQGRGGYTF	TGCGCCAGCAGCCAAGCCGGACAGGGAAGGGGAGGCTACACCTTC
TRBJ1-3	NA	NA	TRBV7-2	CASSWVSDTIYF	TGTGCCAGCAGCTGGGTTAGTGACACCATATATTTT
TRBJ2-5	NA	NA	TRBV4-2	CASSQGVQGGWETQYF	TGTGCCAGCAGCCAAGGGGTACAGGGCGGTTGGGAGACCCAGTACTTC
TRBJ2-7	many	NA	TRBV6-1	CASSERGGRGYEQYF	TGTGCCAGCAGTGAAAGGGGGGGCCGGGGATACGAGCAGTACTTC
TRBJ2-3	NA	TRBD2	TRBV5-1	CASSPLAGGPSDTQYF	TGCGCCAGCAGCCCACTAGCGGGGGGGCCGTCAGATACGCAGTATTTT
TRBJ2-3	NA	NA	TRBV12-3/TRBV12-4	CASSLGSLSTDTQYF	TGTGCCAGCAGTTTGGGGAGCCTTAGCACAGATACGCAGTATTTT
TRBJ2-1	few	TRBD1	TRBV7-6	CASSPGQDYNEQFF	TGTGCCAGCAGCCCGGGACAGGATTACAATGAGCAGTTCTTC
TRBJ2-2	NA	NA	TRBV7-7	CASSLSDGGPDLLTGELFF	TGTGCCAGCAGCTTATCTGATGGGGGACCCGACCTGCTCACCGGGGAGCTGTTTTTT
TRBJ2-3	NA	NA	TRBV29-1	CSVDGGGTDTQYF	TGCAGCGTTGACGGCGGGGGCACAGATACGCAGTATTTT
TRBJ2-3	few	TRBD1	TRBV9	CASSVGDRITDTQYF	TGTGCCAGCAGCGTAGGGGACAGGATCACAGATACGCAGTATTTT
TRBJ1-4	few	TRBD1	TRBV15	CASSGDRGKNEKLFF	TGTGCCTCCTCAGGGGACAGGGGAAAGAATGAAAAACTGTTTTTT
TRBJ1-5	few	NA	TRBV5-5	CASSGLNQPQHF	TGTGCCAGCAGTGGACTCAATCAGCCCCAGCATTTT
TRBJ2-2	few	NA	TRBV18	CASRRATFHTGELFF	TGTGCCAGCCGCCGGGCAACTTTTCACACCGGGGAGCTGTTTTTT
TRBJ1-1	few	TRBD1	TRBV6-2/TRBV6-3	CASSYLTGEGTEAFF	TGTGCCAGCAGTTACCTGACAGGGGAGGGCACTGAAGCTTTCTTT
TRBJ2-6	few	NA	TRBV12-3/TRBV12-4	CASSLAGGAGANVLTF	TGTGCCAGCAGTTTAGCGGGTGGGGCCGGGGCCAACGTCCTGACTTTC
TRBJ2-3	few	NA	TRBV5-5	CASSLRGLADTQYF	TGTGCCAGCAGCTTGAGGGGGTTGGCAGATACGCAGTATTTT
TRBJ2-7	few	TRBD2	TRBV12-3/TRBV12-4	CASSLSSGGQLLYEQYF	TGTGCCAGCAGTTTGTCTAGCGGGGGCCAACTTTTATACGAGCAGTACTTC
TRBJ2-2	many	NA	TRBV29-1	CSVDFMNTGELFF	TGCAGCGTTGATTTCATGAACACCGGGGAGCTGTTTTTT
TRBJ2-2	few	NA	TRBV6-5	CASSRGGLSLNTGELFF	TGTGCCAGCAGCCGAGGGGGGCTATCACTAAACACCGGGGAGCTGTTTTTT
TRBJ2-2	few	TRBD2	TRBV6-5	CASSYEAGGAPGELFF	TGTGCCAGCAGTTACGAAGCGGGGGGGGCCCCCGGGGAGCTGTTTTTT
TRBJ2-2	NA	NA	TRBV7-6	CASSLVTGPNTGELFF	TGTGCCAGCAGCTTAGTGACGGGCCCTAACACCGGGGAGCTGTTTTTT
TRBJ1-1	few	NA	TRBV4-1	CASSQVQISTEAFF	TGCGCCAGCAGCCAAGTTCAGATTAGCACTGAAGCTTTCTTT
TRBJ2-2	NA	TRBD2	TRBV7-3	CASSLTPGGYTGELFF	TGTGCCAGCAGCTTAACTCCGGGGGGGTACACCGGGGAGCTGTTTTTT
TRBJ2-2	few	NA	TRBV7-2	CASSLEGVIVGELFF	TGTGCCAGCAGCTTAGAGGGGGTTATTGTAGGGGAGCTGTTTTTT
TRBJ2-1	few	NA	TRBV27	CASSLWAGGNGNEQFF	TGTGCCAGCAGTTTATGGGCAGGGGGGAATGGGAATGAGCAGTTCTTC
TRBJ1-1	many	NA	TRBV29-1	CSGYKLMNTEAFF	TGCAGCGGGTATAAGTTGATGAACACTGAAGCTTTCTTT
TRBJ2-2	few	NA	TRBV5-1	CASSFFRGGDTGELFF	TGCGCCAGCAGCTTTTTCAGGGGAGGGGACACCGGGGAGCTGTTTTTT
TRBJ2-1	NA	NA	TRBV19	CASSNFRANEQFF	TGTGCCAGTAGTAATTTCCGCGCCAATGAGCAGTTCTTC
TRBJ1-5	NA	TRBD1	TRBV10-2	CASSEWLGTGGNQPQHF	TGCGCCAGCAGTGAGTGGTTGGGGACAGGAGGCAATCAGCCCCAGCATTTT
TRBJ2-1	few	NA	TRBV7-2	CASAAGVDNEQFF	TGTGCCAGCGCTGCTGGGGTAGACAATGAGCAGTTCTTC
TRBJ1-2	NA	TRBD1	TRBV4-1	CASSWPATGNGYTF	TGCGCCAGCAGTTGGCCCGCGACAGGGAATGGCTACACCTTC
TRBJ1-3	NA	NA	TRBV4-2	CASSQVHGNTIYF	TGTGCCAGCAGCCAAGTTCATGGAAACACCATATATTTT
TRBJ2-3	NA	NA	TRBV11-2	CASSLGGRTGRTDTQYF	TGTGCCAGCAGCTTGGGAGGGAGGACAGGGAGAACAGATACGCAGTATTTT
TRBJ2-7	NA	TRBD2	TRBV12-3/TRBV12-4	CASSPLAGGEQYF	TGTGCCAGCAGCCCCCTAGCGGGGGGAGAGCAGTACTTC
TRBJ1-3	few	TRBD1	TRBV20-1	CSADDRVSGNTIYF	TGCAGTGCCGACGACAGGGTGTCTGGAAACACCATATATTTT
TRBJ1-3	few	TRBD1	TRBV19	CASSPSQGGNTIYF	TGTGCCAGTAGTCCCTCGCAGGGGGGGAACACCATATATTTT
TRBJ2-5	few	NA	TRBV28	CASRAAGTQYF	TGTGCCAGCAGGGCGGCGGGGACCCAGTACTTC
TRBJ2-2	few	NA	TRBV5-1	CASSLSGALTGELFF	TGCGCCAGCAGCTTGTCCGGGGCGCTGACCGGGGAGCTGTTTTTT
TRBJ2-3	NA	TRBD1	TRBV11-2	CATETGDTDTQYF	TGTGCCACAGAGACAGGGGACACAGATACGCAGTATTTT